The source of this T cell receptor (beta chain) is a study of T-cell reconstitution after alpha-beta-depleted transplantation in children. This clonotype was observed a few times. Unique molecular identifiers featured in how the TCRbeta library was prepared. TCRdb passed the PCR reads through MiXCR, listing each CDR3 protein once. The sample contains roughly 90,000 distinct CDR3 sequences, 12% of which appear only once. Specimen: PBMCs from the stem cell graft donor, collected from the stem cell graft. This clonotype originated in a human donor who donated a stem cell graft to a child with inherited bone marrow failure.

In DNA, the CDR3 is TGTGCCAGCAGCCAAAGACGGCTCTATGGCTACACCTTC. It is translated as CASSQRRLYGYTF. The V and J genes are TRBV5-6 and TRBJ1-2; D gene unclear. CDR1 SGHDT and CDR2 YYEEEE come from the germline V gene. The CDR3 has 13 amino acids. V lost 4 bases, J lost 4 bases, and 11 bases lay in between.